Shown below are 23 T cell receptor beta chains from a single sample sequenced in a study of pediatric ulcerative colitis. Produced via immunoSEQ multiplex PCR; TCRdb's table is partial and in-frame only. The table records 45,000 to 75,000 clones, around 87% of them present only once. The sample was blood. The receptors shown here come from a boy younger than 18 who was a control in a study of pediatric ulcerative colitis.

The CDR3 DNA is TGTGCCGGGGACGGGACTCTTAGGGCCGATACGCAGTATTTT. It translates to CAGDGTLRADTQYF. This chain links TRBV7-9 with TRBJ2-3; possible D gene TRBD2, 6 bases. Between the trimmed V and J ends, which lost 11 bases and 6 bases, there was a span of 21 bases. The CDR3 is 14 residues long. Germline V CDR1 and CDR2: SEHNR, FQNEAQ (reference sequence).

The chain links TRBV7-9 to TRBJ1-2, with unresolved D. This CDR3 spans 10 amino acids. Germline-derived CDR1 and CDR2 are SEHNR and FQNEAQ (reference sequence). Trimming cost V 4 bases and J 4 bases, with 1 base left between them. CDR3 DNA sequence: TGTGCCAGCAGCTCCTATGGCTACACCTTC. Protein product: CASSSYGYTF.

The chain combines TRBV19 with TRBJ2-4; TRBD2 agrees at 14 bases. This CDR3 is 17 amino acids long. With 3 bases clipped from V and 9 bases from J, the junction kept 10 bases outside the gene matches. Germline CDR1 is LNHDA and CDR2 is SQIVND (reference sequence). CDR3 bases: TGTGCCAGTAGTATCGTCGGGACTAGCGGGAGTTTGAGCATTCAGTACTTC. The encoded protein is CASSIVGTSGSLSIQYF.

The CDR3 DNA sequence: TGTGCCAGCAGTTTTGGGTCCTATGAAAACACAGATACGCAGTATTTT. Its translation is CASSFGSYENTDTQYF. The chain joins TRBV27 to TRBJ2-3; D not certain. The germline CDR1 and CDR2 sequences are MNHEY and SMNVEV (reference sequence). The CDR3 is made up of 16 amino acids. Trimming pared 3 bases from V and 2 bases from J, leaving 15 bases between.

V and J are TRBV18 and TRBJ2-1; D not resolved. Trimming left V 4 bases short and J 8 bases short, with 15 bases between. This CDR3 region has 14 residues. In germline, CDR1 is KGHSH, CDR2 LQKENI. Here the CDR3 reads CASSLSDLSDEQFF. CDR3 bases: TGTGCCAGCTCACTATCGGACCTCTCGGATGAGCAGTTCTTC.

The gene calls are TRBV5-1 and TRBJ2-1, with 9 nucleotides matching TRBD1. Unmatched junction bases numbered 7, after V lost 0 bases and J lost 3 bases. This CDR3 spans 17 amino acids. Germline CDR1 SGHRS, CDR2 YFSETQ. The CDR3 DNA follows: TGCGCCAGCAGCTTGGAGGTTACAGGGGGCAACTACAATGAGCAGTTCTTC. It is translated as CASSLEVTGGNYNEQFF.

The CDR3 nucleotides are TGTGCCAGTAGGACAGATGAAGAGTTCGCGAACACCGGGGAGCTGTTTTTT. Its translation: CASRTDEEFANTGELFF. The chain joins TRBV19 to TRBJ2-2, with a possible D match to TRBD1 (5 bases). The V gene lost 6 bases and the J gene lost 0 bases, with 17 bases spanning the gap. Germline values: CDR1 LNHDA, CDR2 SQIVND (reference sequence). The CDR3 has 17 amino acids.

This rearrangement joins TRBV5-1 to TRBJ1-2, with D unclear. The CDR3 is 15 amino acids. CDR1 SGHRS and CDR2 YFSETQ come from the germline V gene. Trimming stripped 3 bases from V and 1 base from J, with 13 bases between. This CDR3 reads CASSSDGDLNYGYTF. The CDR3 DNA reads as TGCGCCAGCAGCTCGGACGGAGATCTTAACTATGGCTACACCTTC. The whole variable domain, remainder taken from reference TRBV5-1 and TRBJ1-2, is KAGVTQTPRYLIKTRGQQVTLSCSPISGHRSVSWYQQTPGQGLQFLFEYFSETQRNKGNFPGRFSGRQFSNSRSEMNVSTLELGDSALYLCASSSDGDLNYGYTFGSGTRLTVV.

V gene TRBV7-6 combines with J gene TRBJ2-7; 7 nucleotides line up with TRBD1. Looked up from germline, CDR1 is SGHVS and CDR2 is FNYEAQ. The V and J ends lost 5 bases and 2 bases, in that order; junction bases with no gene match: 15. CDR3 length: 17 residues. The CDR3, as DNA: TGTGCCAGCAGCCCTGGACAGGTCCGGGTTCAGGCCTACGAGCAGTACTTC. Protein sequence: CASSPGQVRVQAYEQYF.

This chain joins TRBV21-1 and TRBJ2-7; the D call of TRBD1 is as the table states it, not checked on the DNA. TRBV21-1 is labeled a pseudogene. The CDR3 has 16 residues. In DNA form, the CDR3 reads TGTGCCAGCAGCAAAGGTTCGGGACAGGAATTCTGGGAGCAGTACTTC. Amino acids: CASSKGSGQEFWEQYF.

The chain links TRBV6-1 to TRBJ1-3; D is unclear. The CDR3 runs 16 residues. Germline V gene data show CDR1 as MNHNS and CDR2 as SASEGT. Trimming pared 1 base from V and 0 bases from J, leaving 10 bases between. The CDR3 nucleotides read TGTGCCAGCAGTGAAGAGGCAGTGAGCTCTGGAAACACCATATATTTT. It is translated as CASSEEAVSSGNTIYF.

This rearrangement joins TRBV5-6 to TRBJ1-2; 7 positions agree with TRBD1. CDR3 length equals 13 residues. Germline V gene sequence: CDR1 SGHDT, CDR2 YYEEEE. V trimming: 4 bases; J trimming: 8 bases; junction bases outside the gene matches: 8. CDR3 in DNA: TGTGCCAGCAGCCTCGACAGGGAAGGAGGCTACACCTTC. Amino acids: CASSLDREGGYTF.

The chain links TRBV27 to TRBJ1-1; D may be TRBD1 (6 bases). The CDR3 loop spans 16 amino acids. Trimming shortened V by 7 bases and J by 4 bases, and 22 bases separated the two germline ends. CDR1 and CDR2 from the germline V gene are MNHEY and SMNVEV (reference sequence). CDR3 bases: TGTGCCAGCAAAACGGCCGACCTGGACAGTTTCACTGAAGCTTTCTTT. This encodes CASKTADLDSFTEAFF.

The V gene is TRBV21-1, the J gene TRBJ2-5; TRBD2 was called by the table and not checked on the DNA. TRBV21-1 is marked as a pseudogene. The CDR3 has 19 residues. CDR3 bases: TGTGCCAGCAGCGAGCTTGAGCGGACTAGCGGGAGCCCTCAAGAGACCCAGTACTTC. As protein: CASSELERTSGSPQETQYF.

This sequence joins TRBV19 and TRBJ2-5, with D unresolved. The V and J ends lost 5 bases and 1 base respectively, with 14 bases between them. The CDR3 has 15 residues. Per the germline V gene, CDR1 is LNHDA and CDR2 is SQIVND (reference sequence). CDR3: CASSPSRLTQETQYF. DNA for the CDR3: TGTGCCAGTAGTCCCTCTCGACTGACCCAAGAGACCCAGTACTTC.

This chain joins TRBV4-1 and TRBJ1-1, with D maybe TRBD1 (6 bases). CDR1 is MGHRA and CDR2 is YSYEKL in the germline V gene. Trimming pared 4 bases from V and 6 bases from J, leaving 9 bases between. CDR3 length: 12 residues. In nucleotides, the CDR3 is TGCGCCAGCAGCCCACAGGGCGCTGAAGCTTTCTTT. Amino acids: CASSPQGAEAFF.

This chain links TRBV4-1 with TRBJ2-1; 8 bases are a match to TRBD1. The CDR3 contains 19 residues. Germline lookup yields CDR1 MGHRA and CDR2 YSYEKL. The junction had 16 bases not matched to a gene; V was cut back by 0 bases and J by 6 bases. Here the CDR3 DNA reads TGCGCCAGCAGCCAAGATTTCCCGTCGACAGGGGTGGGTCGCAATGAGCAGTTCTTC. Its translation: CASSQDFPSTGVGRNEQFF.

This chain joins TRBV27 and TRBJ2-1, with D tentatively TRBD2 (7 bases). V lost 5 bases and J lost 9, with 17 bases in between. The germline CDR1 and CDR2 sequences are MNHEY and SMNVEV (reference sequence). The CDR3 is 14 residues long. DNA of the CDR3: TGTGCCAGCAGTCCTCGAAGGGGGGGGGCTGAGCAGTTCTTC. This sequence encodes CASSPRRGGAEQFF.

The genes are TRBV27 and TRBJ2-7; D uncertain. This CDR3 contains 12 residues. V lost 6 bases, J lost 3 bases, and 9 bases lay in between. Germline V lookup: CDR1 MNHEY, CDR2 SMNVEV (reference sequence). CDR3 protein: CASSKVGYEQYF. The DNA of the CDR3 is TGTGCCAGCAGCAAAGTGGGCTACGAGCAGTACTTC.

The chain is built from TRBV4-3 and TRBJ1-1; no reliable D call. Trimming took off 0 bases at V and 3 bases at J, with 8 bases between the two ends. The CDR3 has 14 amino acids. CDR1 is LGHNA, CDR2 YSLEER, per germline. The CDR3 is CASSQDEGYTEAFF. In DNA form, the CDR3 reads TGCGCCAGCAGCCAAGATGAGGGATACACTGAAGCTTTCTTT.

The CDR3 DNA sequence: TGCGCCAGCAGCTTGGATGGGACTGGAAACACCATATATTTT. Its protein product is CASSLDGTGNTIYF. This sequence joins TRBV5-1 and TRBJ1-3; D remains unclear. From germline, CDR1 is SGHRS and CDR2 YFSETQ. V was pared by 0 bases and J by 2 bases, with 6 bases between. The CDR3 has 14 residues.

The chain uses TRBV19 and TRBJ1-2; D may be TRBD1 (6 bases). Germline loops: CDR1 LNHDA, CDR2 SQIVND (reference sequence). V was pared by 7 bases and J by 0 bases, with 12 bases between. The CDR3 extends over 14 amino acids. The CDR3 protein is CASNRDGANYGYTF. For the CDR3, the DNA is TGTGCCAGTAACAGGGACGGAGCTAACTATGGCTACACCTTC.

The chain joins TRBV9 to TRBJ1-3; no reliable D call. The CDR3 contains 13 residues. The germline CDR1 and CDR2 sequences are SGDLS and YYNGEE. Trimming took 3 bases from V and 0 from J, leaving 4 bases between them. Written as DNA, the CDR3 is TGTGCCAGCAGCGATTACTCTGGAAACACCATATATTTT. Its translation: CASSDYSGNTIYF.